The next 21 T cell receptor beta chains were all read from a single sample in a study of Tregs in tolerant kidney transplant recipients. TCRdb's copy holds only in-frame clones and misses some; the assay was immunoSEQ multiplex PCR. The sample yields approximately 69,000 clones, less than 90% seen once. Sequenced material: CD4+ T cells from blood, taken before the transplant. Receptors originate from a human donor who received a combined kidney and bone marrow transplant.

V gene TRBV7-2 combines with J gene TRBJ2-5, with 9 positions matching TRBD1. The germline CDR1 and CDR2 sequences are SGHTA and FQGNSA. CDR3 length: 15 amino acids. V shed 4 bases and J 4 bases; nucleotides not matched to a gene: 7. The CDR3 DNA reads TGTGCCAGCAGCTATGGCCCGGGACAGGGAGAGACCCAGTACTTC. It translates to CASSYGPGQGETQYF.

The V call is TRBV5-1, the J call TRBJ2-7, with 7 nucleotides matching TRBD1. The CDR3 has 15 amino acids. The germline CDR1 and CDR2 sequences are SGHRS and YFSETQ. Trimming took 4 bases from V and 1 from J; bases not matched to a gene: 8. CDR3 region: CASSALTGSSYEQYF. The CDR3 DNA follows: TGCGCCAGCAGCGCCCTGACAGGGTCATCCTACGAGCAGTACTTC.

The chain recombines TRBV19 with TRBJ2-7; D ambiguous. Trimming removed 2 bases at V and 2 bases at J, with 7 bases between. The CDR3 is 13 amino acids. The germline CDR1 and CDR2 sequences are LNHDA and SQIVND (reference sequence). CDR3 region: CASSIRQTYEQYF. The CDR3, as DNA: TGTGCCAGTAGTATACGTCAGACCTACGAGCAGTACTTC.

The chain joins TRBV5-1 to TRBJ2-3, with 7 positions matching TRBD2. V shed 4 bases, J shed 5 bases, and the junction held 10 bases outside the gene matches. The CDR3 loop spans 15 amino acids. Germline V gene data show CDR1 as SGHRS and CDR2 as YFSETQ. CDR3 bases: TGCGCCAGCAGCATTGGGACTATTTCAGTAGATACGCAGTATTTT. Amino acids: CASSIGTISVDTQYF.

The gene calls are TRBV14 and TRBJ2-7; 11 bases are a match to TRBD1. Trimming at V came to 1 base and at J to 2 bases, leaving 1 base not matched to a gene. This CDR3 is built from 15 residues. The V gene's germline CDR1 is SGHDN and CDR2 FVKESK. The CDR3, as DNA: TGTGCCAGCAGCCAAGGGACAGGGGGCACCTACGAGCAGTACTTC. It translates to CASSQGTGGTYEQYF.

V gene TRBV28 combines with J gene TRBJ1-5; weak D call: TRBD1 (5 bases). V lost 5 bases and J 7 bases, leaving 12 bases between the germline ends. There are 13 residues in the CDR3. Germline V CDR1 and CDR2: MDHEN, SYDVKM. CDR3 coding DNA: TGTGCCAGCAGTGTACAGGAGGGCCAGCCCCAGCATTTT. Translated: CASSVQEGQPQHF.

The J gene is TRBJ2-3, the V gene TRBV5-1; tentatively, D is TRBD2 (5 bases). The germline CDR1 and CDR2 sequences are SGHRS and YFSETQ. V shed 6 bases and J shed 1 base, with 9 bases lying between them. This CDR3 comprises 13 residues. The CDR3 DNA reads as TGCGCCAGCACCGGAGGCGGCACAGATACGCAGTATTTT. It specifies CASTGGGTDTQYF. Full variable domain (outside the CDR3, taken from reference TRBV5-1 and TRBJ2-3): KAGVTQTPRYLIKTRGQQVTLSCSPISGHRSVSWYQQTPGQGLQFLFEYFSETQRNKGNFPGRFSGRQFSNSRSEMNVSTLELGDSALYLCASTGGGTDTQYFGPGTRLTVL.

The rearrangement links TRBV28 to TRBJ2-7, with TRBD1 identical over 7 bases. This CDR3 has 15 residues. Trimming cost V 5 bases and J 4 bases; bases outside gene matches: 11. Germline loops: CDR1 MDHEN, CDR2 SYDVKM. The CDR3 nucleotides are TGTGCCAGCAGTGGCGACAGGGTTTTTTCGTACGAGCAGTACTTC. It translates to CASSGDRVFSYEQYF.

The rearrangement joins TRBV14 to TRBJ2-1, with a tentative D call TRBD1 (6 bases). The CDR3 sequence is 15 residues long. V was shortened by 0 bases and J by 2 bases, with 8 bases between the two germline ends. CDR1 SGHDN and CDR2 FVKESK come from the germline V gene. In DNA, the CDR3 is TGTGCCAGCAGCCAAGATAAGGGGGCCTACAATGAGCAGTTCTTC. Encoded protein: CASSQDKGAYNEQFF.

The rearrangement links TRBV5-1 to TRBJ2-1; 12 bases are shared with TRBD2. The germline V gene encodes CDR1 SGHRS and CDR2 YFSETQ. V lost 3 bases to trimming and J lost 6 bases; unmatched junction nucleotides: 10. The CDR3 totals 17 residues. CDR3 loop: CASSSRTSGISLNEQFF. CDR3 coding DNA: TGCGCCAGCAGCTCCCGGACTAGCGGGATATCACTCAATGAGCAGTTCTTC.

This chain connects TRBV4-1 to TRBJ1-5, with D tentatively TRBD1 (6 bases). Germline V gene data show CDR1 as MGHRA and CDR2 as YSYEKL. With 4 bases removed from V and 0 bases from J, the gap between germline ends came to 10 bases. The CDR3 covers 15 residues. The CDR3 loop reads CASSPRTVSNQPQHF. CDR3 coding DNA: TGCGCCAGCAGCCCCAGGACAGTTAGCAATCAGCCCCAGCATTTT.

The chain uses TRBV28 and TRBJ2-7; D ambiguous. Per the germline V gene, CDR1 is MDHEN and CDR2 is SYDVKM. V was shortened by 4 bases and J by 0 bases, with 10 bases between the two germline ends. The CDR3 consists of 14 residues. CDR3 sequence reads: CASSSPRSSYEQYF. The CDR3 nucleotides are TGTGCCAGCAGTTCCCCAAGGAGCTCCTACGAGCAGTACTTC. Variable domain in full (rest from reference TRBV28 and TRBJ2-7): DVKVTQSSRYLVKRTGEKVFLECVQDMDHENMFWYRQDPGLGLRLIYFSYDVKMKEKGDIPEGYSVSREKKERFSLILESASTNQTSMYLCASSSPRSSYEQYFGPGTRLTVT.

This clone was seen a single time. The V call is TRBV29-1, the J call TRBJ2-5, with a tentative D call TRBD1 (5 bases). The germline CDR1 and CDR2 sequences are SQVTM and ANQGSEA. Trimming left V 4 bases short and J 2 bases short, with 8 bases between. The CDR3 is made up of 12 amino acids. The CDR3 DNA sequence: TGCAGCGTTGTGGACACTCAAGAGACCCAGTACTTC. This codes for CSVVDTQETQYF.

The CDR3 protein is CASSARVLNTGELFF. In nucleotides, the CDR3 is TGTGCCAGCAGCGCCAGGGTCCTGAACACCGGGGAGCTGTTTTTT. The chain joins TRBV7-2 to TRBJ2-2; D might be TRBD1 (5 bases). The CDR3 loop spans 15 amino acids. Trimming pared 5 bases from V and 1 base from J, leaving 11 bases between. Germline CDR1 is SGHTA and CDR2 is FQGNSA.

V usage is TRBV9 and J usage is TRBJ2-3, with no clear D. The germline CDR1 and CDR2 sequences are SGDLS and YYNGEE. Trimming left V 0 bases short and J 0 bases short, with 8 bases between. This CDR3 comprises 15 residues. This CDR3 is CASSVGASSTDTQYF. The CDR3 nucleotides are TGTGCCAGCAGCGTAGGCGCGTCGAGCACAGATACGCAGTATTTT.

The V and J genes are TRBV30 and TRBJ2-1, with D maybe TRBD1 (5 bases). Trimming stripped 4 bases from V and 6 bases from J, with 10 bases between. The germline V gene has CDR1 GTSNPN and CDR2 SVGIG (reference sequence). This CDR3 region has 12 residues. The CDR3 nucleotides are TGTGCCTGGAAAAAGGGGTCCAATGAGCAGTTCTTC. Residues: CAWKKGSNEQFF.

The V gene is TRBV9, the J gene TRBJ2-7, with D possibly matching TRBD2 (5 bases). CDR3 length: 14 amino acids. V lost 7 bases to trimming and J lost 0 bases, with 14 bases between them. Germline lookup yields CDR1 SGDLS and CDR2 YYNGEE. The CDR3 is CASAKGGSSYEQYF. The CDR3 DNA sequence: TGTGCCAGCGCGAAGGGTGGGAGCTCCTACGAGCAGTACTTC.

The chain combines TRBV7-3 with TRBJ2-1; D might be TRBD2 (5 bases). The CDR3 is 16 residues long. The germline V and J ends were trimmed by 5 bases and 1 base, with 15 bases remaining between them. The germline V gene has CDR1 SGHTA and CDR2 FQGTGA. CDR3: CASSLSTIRSYNEQFF. In DNA, the CDR3 is TGTGCCAGCAGCCTCTCGACTATTAGGTCCTACAATGAGCAGTTCTTC.

V is TRBV27 and J is TRBJ2-1, with 13 bases matching TRBD2. Germline V lookup: CDR1 MNHEY, CDR2 SMNVEV (reference sequence). V lost 3 bases, J lost 10 bases, and 6 bases stayed unmatched. The CDR3 length is 15 residues. CDR3: CASSFGLAGEGEQFF. CDR3 DNA: TGTGCCAGCAGTTTCGGACTAGCGGGAGAAGGAGAGCAGTTCTTC.

The chain uses TRBV19 and TRBJ2-1; TRBD2 aligns across 11 bases. Looked up from germline, CDR1 is LNHDA and CDR2 is SQIVND (reference sequence). The CDR3 has 18 amino acids. Trimming cost V 5 bases and J 6 bases; bases outside gene matches: 15. CDR3 in amino acids: CASSLGLADLLGANEQFF. CDR3 sequence (DNA): TGTGCCAGTAGTTTGGGACTAGCGGACCTCCTAGGGGCCAATGAGCAGTTCTTC. Complete variable domain (other parts from reference TRBV19 and TRBJ2-1): DGGITQSPKYLFRKEGQNVTLSCEQNLNHDAMYWYRQDPGQGLRLIYYSQIVNDFQKGDIAEGYSVSREKKESFPLTVTSAQKNPTAFYLCASSLGLADLLGANEQFFGPGTRLTVL.

The chain couples TRBV2 to TRBJ2-7; D is possibly TRBD1 (5 bases). With 4 bases removed from V and 6 bases from J, the gap between germline ends came to 7 bases. Looked up from germline, CDR1 is SNHLY and CDR2 is FYNNEI. The CDR3 contains 11 residues. The CDR3 nucleotides are TGTGCCAGCAGTGCAGGGCCCGAGCAGTACTTC. Its protein product is CASSAGPEQYF.